This T cell receptor (beta chain) was captured by sequencing in a study of vaccination and CD4 T cells after COVID-19. Concerning this clonotype itself: Its antigen is not known.

The treatment is: approximately nine-day PBMC culture with coronavirus spike peptide pools or control peptides (ViraFEST assay). The authors swapped half the medium for fresh IL-2 medium on days 3 and 7. Overall study findings and caveats: Convalescent patients had a median 86.3% of post-vaccine SARS-CoV-2-reactive clones that were detected only after vaccination, not before it.

Deletions cut 3 bases from V and 8 bases from J, with 8 bases between. The CDR3 covers 12 residues. The assay that was used to sequence DNA from cultured CD4+ T cells was the Oncomine TCR Beta short-read assay. Someone extracted genomic DNA from cultured CD4+ T cells. Via MiXCR, TCRdb re-called the PCR reads, giving one row per CDR3 protein. The sample lists about 17,000 distinct CDR3 sequences; approximately 58% were seen once. Specimen: CD4+ T cells from blood, cultured in vitro, collected after SARS-CoV-2 vaccination. The receptor's source is a human donor who had recovered from COVID-19. The chain couples TRBV12-3 or TRBV12-4 to TRBJ1-5; no clear D gene. The chain's CDR3 is CASSFATEPQHF. The CDR3 region has the DNA TGTGCCAGCAGTTTTGCTACGGAGCCCCAGCATTTT.